This T cell receptor (beta chain) is from a study of cytomegalovirus exposure and HLA in healthy donors. Overall study findings and caveats: The tendency of first-cohort TCR clusters to co-occur in the 120 or so validation repertoires emerged from a later analysis.

The donors belonged to the roughly 110-subject validation cohort, separate from the roughly 670-subject first cohort. The repertoire was sequenced with immunoSEQ multiplex PCR; TCRdb's copy has only in-frame clones and lacks some. The table lists about 150,000 clones, 85% to 90% of them singletons, with approximately 2% in the top ten. CDR1 and CDR2 (germline): SQVTM, ANQGSEA. CDR3 length: 12 amino acids. Germline trimming cut 6 bases from V and 1 base from J; bases unmatched to any gene: 1. As concerns this clone: The antigen is not known.

The clonotype originates from a human donor in good health. The V and J genes are TRBV29-1 and TRBJ2-5, with 8 nucleotides matching TRBD1. Sample: PBMCs. The CDR3 protein is CSVQGAQETQYF. The CDR3 region has the DNA TGCAGCGTCCAGGGGGCCCAAGAGACCCAGTACTTC.